This TCR beta chain was found in a study of CD8+ T cells in alopecia areata. General study points: TCRs were shared less clearly across patients than in mice, possibly for HLA-related reasons. The study found that many expanded lesional clones persisted in scalp and blood during tofacitinib. Alopecia totalis/universalis scalp especially showed more expanded CD8+ clones than normal scalp.

The treatment was: oral pan-JAK inhibitor, 5-10 mg twice daily. Alopecia areata patients had lesional scalp punch biopsies and peripheral blood taken from them. Isolated RNA was reverse transcribed into cDNA used as the sequencing template. Generated by immunoSEQ multiplex PCR, the TCRdb table keeps only in-frame clones and is missing some. The sample lists about 210,000 clones, approximately 67% occurring once. CDR1 and CDR2 (germline): SNHLY, FYNNEI. This CDR3 contains 11 residues. The V segment lost 7 bases and the J segment 13 bases; nucleotides outside the gene matches: 8. On this clone itself: Its antigen remains unidentified.

This TCR came from a human donor with alopecia areata. The source material was CD4+ T cells sorted from blood, sampled around week 42, from a patient treated with tofacitinib. V is TRBV2 and J is TRBJ2-5; 8 positions match TRBD2. The CDR3 sequence is CASKLGLGRYF. The CDR3 DNA reads as TGTGCCAGCAAGTTGGGACTAGGGCGGTACTTC.